Given below is one T cell receptor beta chain in context. Sequenced by immunoSEQ multiplex PCR; TCRdb stores in-frame clones only, minus some. The sample lists over 80,000 clones; just over 90% were seen once. V lost 3 bases and J 4 bases, leaving 15 bases between the germline ends. Germline V gene sequence: CDR1 LNHDA, CDR2 SQIVND (reference sequence). This CDR3 has 16 amino acids. The data originate from a study of T cell changes during pregnancy in multiple sclerosis. The receptor comes from a female donor in good health, enrolled as a control in a pregnancy study. The sequenced sample was peripheral blood, obtained in the third trimester of pregnancy. The chain joins TRBV19 to TRBJ2-2; tentatively, D is TRBD2 (5 bases). Here the CDR3 DNA reads TGTGCCAGTAGTATGTATGAAGGAGGCGGCACCGGGGAGCTGTTTTTT. Protein product: CASSMYEGGGTGELFF.